This TCR beta chain emerged from a study of blood T cell repertoires in COVID-19. Turning to the study itself: PBMCs, B-cell-depleted T cells, or T cells were the source of the cDNA or gDNA that made up the material.

The age range of participants was roughly 18 to 90 years, with residence in about 25 US areas. TCRdb keeps only in-frame clones here, not all; method: immunoSEQ multiplex PCR. This table holds roughly 260,000 clones, roughly nine tenths found once. CDR1 is SGDLS and CDR2 is YYNGEE in the germline V gene. The CDR3 is 15 amino acids. The V end lost 0 bases, the J end lost 4 bases, and 13 bases lay between the germline ends. The clonotype was recovered from a woman aged 25 to 45 with acute COVID-19. Sequencing input: PBMCs or T cells enriched from blood (not recorded which). The J gene is TRBJ1-2, the V gene TRBV9; D may be TRBD1 (6 bases). The CDR3 DNA is TGTGCCAGCAGCGTAGGTTGGGGGCGAAGCTATGGCTACACCTTC. Translated: CASSVGWGRSYGYTF.